The 29 T cell receptor beta chains below were found in one sample sequenced in a study of T cell responses to AZD1222 COVID-19 vaccine. This table comes from immunoSEQ multiplex PCR, and its TCRdb copy is limited to in-frame clones, with some not included. The data show approximately 110,000 clones, 92% seen once. The sample in question was peripheral blood, obtained 28 days after the second AZD1222 dose. These receptor sequences come from an adult who received the AZD1222 COVID-19 vaccine.

This clone was recorded once. The genes are TRBV7-2 and TRBJ2-7; possible D gene TRBD1, 5 bases. Germline V gene data show CDR1 as SGHTA and CDR2 as FQGNSA. Trimming removed 5 bases from V and 1 base from J, with 18 bases in between. This CDR3 contains 16 residues. DNA of the CDR3: TGTGCCAGCAGCGTCAGCCTGACAGCTTCGTCCTACGAGCAGTACTTC. This sequence encodes CASSVSLTASSYEQYF. The complete variable domain, with remaining parts taken from reference TRBV7-2 and TRBJ2-7, reads GAGVSQSPSNKVTEKGKDVELRCDPISGHTALYWYRQSLGQGLEFLIYFQGNSAPDKSGLPSDRFSAERTGGSVSTLTIQRTQQEDSAVYLCASSVSLTASSYEQYFGPGTRLTVT.

This rearrangement joins TRBV10-3 to TRBJ1-2; TRBD1 matches 12 bases. With V trimmed by 2 bases and J by 4 bases, 5 bases remained unmatched. Germline-derived CDR1 and CDR2 are ENHRY and SYGVKD. The CDR3 runs 16 residues. The CDR3, as DNA: TGTGCCATCAGTGAGATAGGGGACAGGGGGCCCTATGGCTACACCTTC. Its protein is CAISEIGDRGPYGYTF.

V gene TRBV19 combines with J gene TRBJ1-2; TRBD1 matches at 8 bases. Trimming removed 4 bases from V and 9 bases from J; junction bases left unmatched: 13. CDR1 is LNHDA, CDR2 SQIVND, per germline (reference sequence). The CDR3 consists of 15 residues. The CDR3 DNA reads TGTGCCAGTAGTAGAGACCGGGACAGGAGTGGGAGCTACACCTTC. Encoded protein: CASSRDRDRSGSYTF.

The V gene is TRBV19, the J gene TRBJ2-2; D tentatively reads TRBD1 or TRBD2 (5 bases each). V lost 5 bases and J 2 bases, leaving 9 bases between the germline ends. This CDR3 has 14 residues. In germline, CDR1 is LNHDA, CDR2 SQIVND (reference sequence). The CDR3 region is CASSAGTNTGELFF. The DNA of the CDR3 is TGTGCCAGTAGTGCAGGGACCAACACCGGGGAGCTGTTTTTT.

The V gene is TRBV27, the J gene TRBJ2-1; D is unclear. This CDR3 contains 18 residues. Germline V lookup: CDR1 MNHEY, CDR2 SMNVEV (reference sequence). Trimming removed 8 bases at V and 5 bases at J, with 28 bases between. In DNA form, the CDR3 reads TGTGCCAGCCAACCCCCTCTAGGACGCAGGTACGACAACAATGAGCAGTTCTTC. As protein: CASQPPLGRRYDNNEQFF.

The V and J genes are TRBV19 and TRBJ1-1; D uncertain. Germline CDR1 and CDR2: LNHDA and SQIVND (reference sequence). Trimming stripped 3 bases from V and 3 bases from J, with 14 bases between. This CDR3 is 15 amino acids long. The CDR3 DNA sequence: TGTGCCAGTAGTATTTTCGGGATTGGGTACACTGAAGCTTTCTTT. Amino acid sequence: CASSIFGIGYTEAFF.

V gene TRBV7-8 combines with J gene TRBJ2-7, with 9 bases matching TRBD2. The CDR3 spans 15 residues. V lost 5 bases and J lost 3; bases outside the gene matches: 8. The germline V gene has CDR1 SGHVS and CDR2 FQNEAQ. The CDR3 region is CASSAQTSGNYEQYF. The CDR3 DNA reads as TGTGCCAGCAGCGCCCAGACTAGCGGAAACTACGAGCAGTACTTC.

About this clone itself: Distinct nucleotide sequences in the sample also encode this CDR3. The chain carries TRBV28 and TRBJ1-2, with 10 bases aligning to TRBD1. The CDR3 is 12 amino acids. The ends lost 5 bases at V and 7 bases at J; junction bases unmatched: 1. Germline V gene lookup returns CDR1 MDHEN and CDR2 SYDVKM. The CDR3 region is CASSRQGAGYTF. Here the CDR3 DNA reads TGTGCCAGCAGTCGACAGGGGGCTGGCTACACCTTC.

J is TRBJ1-6 and V is TRBV27, with D tentatively TRBD1 (6 bases). Looked up from germline, CDR1 is MNHEY and CDR2 is SMNVEV (reference sequence). Between the trimmed V and J ends, which lost 1 base and 11 bases, there was a span of 18 bases. This CDR3 has 16 residues. This CDR3 is CASSLYTGTLPAPLHF. The CDR3 nucleotides are TGTGCCAGCAGTTTATATACAGGGACCCTGCCAGCACCCCTCCACTTT.

The V call is TRBV19, the J call TRBJ2-4; tentatively, D is TRBD1 (5 bases). The CDR3 loop spans 13 amino acids. Germline loops: CDR1 LNHDA, CDR2 SQIVND (reference sequence). The ends were cut back, 5 bases at V and 10 bases at J, with 15 bases in the middle. CDR3 residues: CASSSTASDIQYF. Here the CDR3 DNA reads TGTGCCAGTAGTTCGACAGCATCAGATATTCAGTACTTC.

This clone was recorded once. One end of the junction does not line up with germline, which may come from a read error. V gene TRBV7-7 combines with J gene TRBJ2-7, with 11 positions matching TRBD1. Germline values: CDR1 SSHAT, CDR2 FNYEAQ (reference sequence). CDR3 size: 15 residues. This chain's CDR3 is CASSTGTGGSYEQYF. The CDR3 DNA sequence: TGTGCTAGCAGCACCGGGACAGGGGGCTCCTACGAGCAGTACTTC.

The rearrangement uses TRBV2 and TRBJ1-6, with TRBD1 as a possible D gene (5 bases). V shed 8 bases and J shed 9 bases, with 23 bases lying between them. CDR1 SNHLY and CDR2 FYNNEI come from the germline V gene. The CDR3 sequence is 16 residues long. The DNA for the CDR3 is TGTGCCAGCTTAGAACAGGCGGGTATACGGAGTTCACCCCTCCACTTT. It translates to CASLEQAGIRSSPLHF.

V is TRBV19 and J is TRBJ2-3; D possibly corresponds to TRBD1 (6 bases). CDR1 is LNHDA and CDR2 is SQIVND in the germline V gene (reference sequence). The V and J ends lost 5 bases and 3 bases respectively, with 15 bases between them. The CDR3 sequence is 15 residues long. CDR3 nucleotide sequence: TGTGCCAGTAGTCGATACAGGGTGAGGACAGATACGCAGTATTTT. Protein sequence: CASSRYRVRTDTQYF. Full variable domain (remainder filled in from reference TRBV19 and TRBJ2-3): DGGITQSPKYLFRKEGQNVTLSCEQNLNHDAMYWYRQDPGQGLRLIYYSQIVNDFQKGDIAEGYSVSREKKESFPLTVTSAQKNPTAFYLCASSRYRVRTDTQYFGPGTRLTVL.

This clone has just one count. The CDR3 nucleotides are TGTGCCGGGCTGGAGCGGAGGGGGCTCGATGAGCAGTTCTTC. It encodes CAGLERRGLDEQFF. The gene calls are TRBV2 and TRBJ2-1; tentative D call: TRBD1 (7 bases). This CDR3 has 14 residues. The germline V gene encodes CDR1 SNHLY and CDR2 FYNNEI. The V end was cut by 11 bases, the J end by 8 bases, with 22 bases between.

This chain links TRBV28 with TRBJ1-4; unclear D gene. The CDR3 extends over 15 amino acids. The germline V and J ends were trimmed by 1 base and 7 bases, with 13 bases remaining between them. Looked up from germline, CDR1 is MDHEN and CDR2 is SYDVKM. In nucleotides, the CDR3 is TGTGCCAGCAGTTTATTTGCGGGTGACGGTGAAAAACTGTTTTTT. Translated, it gives CASSLFAGDGEKLFF.

This chain connects TRBV3-1 (or the pseudogene TRBV3-2) to TRBJ2-7; TRBD2 matches at 9 bases. CDR1 is LGHDT and CDR2 is YNNKEL in the germline V gene (reference sequence). The CDR3 sequence is 15 residues long. The trim removed 6 bases at V and 0 bases at J, leaving 6 bases unmatched. CDR3 sequence: CASRDRTSVSYEQYF. The CDR3 DNA follows: TGTGCCAGCAGGGATCGGACTAGCGTCTCCTACGAGCAGTACTTC.

The chain couples TRBV24-1 to TRBJ1-2; 7 bases match TRBD1. The CDR3 loop spans 15 amino acids. Germline trimming cut 4 bases from V and 4 bases from J; bases unmatched to any gene: 8. Germline-derived CDR1 and CDR2 are KGHDR and SFDVKD. The CDR3 sequence is CATSDPTGTAYGYTF. DNA of the CDR3: TGTGCCACCAGTGACCCTACCGGGACAGCCTATGGCTACACCTTC.

V and J are TRBV7-2 and TRBJ2-4, with D maybe TRBD2 (6 bases). The CDR3 is 16 amino acids. V was cut by 5 bases and J by 9 bases, with 23 bases left in between. Germline-derived CDR1 and CDR2 are SGHTA and FQGNSA. CDR3 protein: CASSPQGMVRGSIQYF. Written as DNA, the CDR3 is TGTGCCAGCAGCCCCCAAGGGATGGTCCGGGGGAGCATTCAGTACTTC.

This chain joins TRBV27 and TRBJ2-7; a weak D match, TRBD2 (5 bases). This CDR3 has 17 amino acids. The V gene lost 0 bases and the J gene lost 5 bases, with 20 bases spanning the gap. CDR1 MNHEY and CDR2 SMNVEV come from the germline V gene (reference sequence). For the CDR3, the DNA is TGTGCCAGCAGTTTATCCCCCCGGTATAGGGCGGGCCACGAGCAGTACTTC. As protein: CASSLSPRYRAGHEQYF.

The chain joins TRBV7-9 to TRBJ1-2, with D perhaps TRBD1 (5 bases). CDR3 length: 14 amino acids. Deletions cut 4 bases from V and 8 bases from J, with 17 bases between. Germline V gives CDR1 SEHNR, CDR2 FQNEAQ (reference sequence). The CDR3 spells CASSSRGRVQGYTF. The CDR3, as DNA: TGTGCCAGCAGCTCCCGAGGCAGGGTACAGGGCTACACCTTC.

In its sample, this clone was seen a few times. This same CDR3 is encoded by further DNA sequences in the sample. This chain connects TRBV11-3 to TRBJ2-1; a weak D match, TRBD2 (6 bases). Between the trimmed V and J ends, which lost 5 bases and 1 base, there was a span of 9 bases. The CDR3 runs to 14 residues. Germline V gives CDR1 SGHNT, CDR2 YENEEA. In DNA, the CDR3 is TGTGCCAGCAGCCCCGGGGGTTCCTACAATGAGCAGTTCTTC. This encodes CASSPGGSYNEQFF.

J is TRBJ1-3 and V is TRBV6-1; D call uncertain. V was shortened by 2 bases and J by 0 bases, with 11 bases between the two germline ends. Looked up from germline, CDR1 is MNHNS and CDR2 is SASEGT. The CDR3 extends over 16 amino acids. CDR3 protein: CASSEIRTSSGNTIYF. The CDR3 DNA reads as TGTGCCAGCAGTGAAATTCGGACTAGCTCTGGAAACACCATATATTTT.

The chain has TRBV29-1 and TRBJ1-1, with D unclear. CDR1 SQVTM and CDR2 ANQGSEA come from the germline V gene. This CDR3 is 12 amino acids long. Trimming took 0 bases from V and 7 from J, leaving 9 bases between them. The CDR3 reads CSVEEVGSEAFF. CDR3 nucleotide sequence: TGCAGCGTTGAAGAGGTAGGCAGTGAAGCTTTCTTT.

The rearrangement links TRBV6-5 to TRBJ2-2; 8 nucleotides match TRBD1. V was clipped by 7 bases and J by 4 bases; unmatched bases: 8. This CDR3 region has 15 residues. Germline-derived CDR1 and CDR2 are MNHEY and SVGAGI. This CDR3 is CASTRQGQITGELFF. In DNA, the CDR3 is TGTGCCAGCACCCGACAGGGGCAAATCACCGGGGAGCTGTTTTTT.

CDR3 nucleotide sequence: TGTGCCAGCATTTCCCCAGGGGTTCGCACTGAAGCTTTCTTT. Protein: CASISPGVRTEAFF. This sequence joins TRBV6-5 and TRBJ1-1, with TRBD1 as a possible D gene (6 bases). The CDR3 runs 14 residues. Germline loops: CDR1 MNHEY, CDR2 SVGAGI. V lost 7 bases, J lost 4 bases, and 16 bases lay in between.

The CDR3 is CASSQGLAGGGEKLFF. The CDR3 nucleotides read TGCGCCAGCAGCCAAGGTCTTGCGGGGGGCGGCGAAAAACTGTTTTTT. This chain uses TRBV4-1 with TRBJ1-4; possibly TRBD1 for D (6 bases). There are 16 residues in the CDR3. From germline, CDR1 is MGHRA and CDR2 YSYEKL. Trimming shortened V by 1 base and J by 8 bases, and 17 bases separated the two germline ends.

This chain connects TRBV7-9 to TRBJ2-5; D remains unclear. This CDR3 is 13 amino acids long. Per germline, CDR1 SEHNR and CDR2 FQNEAQ (reference sequence). Trimming took off 7 bases at V and 0 bases at J, with 9 bases between the two ends. The CDR3 coding sequence is TGTGCCAGCATCGTTACTGACCAAGAGACCCAGTACTTC. Its protein product is CASIVTDQETQYF.

The chain links TRBV15 to TRBJ2-7; D call uncertain. Trimming removed 2 bases at V and 12 bases at J, with 14 bases between. The CDR3 has 12 residues. Germline V lookup: CDR1 LNHNV, CDR2 YYDKDF (reference sequence). In DNA, the CDR3 is TGTGCCACCAGCAGAACACTCCGAGTACTGTACTTC. Translated: CATSRTLRVLYF.

The V call is TRBV28, the J call TRBJ1-2; D is perhaps TRBD1 (5 bases). The length of the CDR3 is 14 residues. Germline V CDR1 and CDR2: MDHEN, SYDVKM. V shed 1 base and J shed 2 bases, with 8 bases lying between them. CDR3 sequence (DNA): TGTGCCAGCAGTTTATTCGGGACGAACTATGGCTACACCTTC. Translation gives CASSLFGTNYGYTF.